This TCR beta chain was identified in a study of OX40 agonist ivuxolimab in advanced cancers. With regard to the full study: Ivuxolimab, which targeted the costimulatory receptor OX40 (CD134), was an agonistic, fully human IgG2 monoclonal antibody. Of the 52 patients in dose escalation, around 20 had hepatocellular carcinoma, roughly 15 had melanoma, 9 had renal cell carcinoma and 9 had head and neck cancer. The purpose of peripheral TCRbeta sequencing was to test whether ivuxolimab changed TCR sequence diversity and led to clonal T-cell expansion. Three dose-escalation patients achieved partial responses, one with hepatocellular carcinoma and two with cutaneous melanoma. Intravenous ivuxolimab was administered to patients every 2 weeks at six dose levels: 0.01, 0.1, 0.3, 1.5, 3 and 10 mg/kg. The paper describes the monotherapy dose-escalation part (N ≈ 49 patients) of the phase I trial of ivuxolimab. In the dose-escalation cohort, 65% to 85% of patients were male, and the mean age was roughly 60 years with a range of about 20 to 80. Prior anti-PD-1, anti-PD-L1 or anti-CTLA-4 therapy was permitted, and approximately 40% of dose-escalation patients had received checkpoint inhibitors. The paper as a whole reports these results and caveats: In partial responders in the 0.1-3.0 mg/kg groups, normalized peripheral clonal expansion was found to be among the lowest, especially among CD8+ T cells. The antigen specificity of the peripheral T cells that underwent clonal expansion was not determined. After ivuxolimab, more expanded clones were found on average in CD8+ T cells than in CD4+ T cells. Low levels of normalized T-cell clonal expansion were also seen in some patients who did not respond. At doses of 0.1 to 3.0 mg/kg, clonal expansion of both CD4+ and CD8+ blood T cells was observed from baseline to week 6.

CDR1 and CDR2, looked up from the germline V gene, are SGHAT and FQNNGV. Its CDR3 holds 15 amino acids, cysteine through phenylalanine. Only the CDR3 DNA stays, 45 bases, in frame from base 1. The trim is 0 bases for V and 14 bases for J, with a gap of 17 bases between the germline ends. Turning to this clone: Its antigen has not been determined. No base qualities exist here, and no much larger clone lies one base off it.

Genomic DNA was extracted from sorted cells for sequencing of the TCRbeta CDR3 region. The immunoSEQ Assay was used to sequence the TCRbeta CDR3 regions. TCRdb stores this immuneACCESS table with in-frame sequences only. Part of the clones is absent; in the studies checked, under half of the shortfall reflects unresolved V genes, and no reason is known for the rest. This sample holds around 63,000 clones; around 91% were observed only once. The ten biggest clones cover less than 14% of the sample. The trial excluded patients who had a history of autoimmune disease or were on systemic immunosuppression. In every dose cohort, peripheral blood was drawn for TCR sequencing at baseline, cycle 4 day 1, and cycle 7 day 1. The samples were taken from a phase I, first-in-human, multicenter, open-label dose-escalation trial of ivuxolimab. The trial enrolled adults with locally advanced or metastatic head and neck squamous cell, hepatocellular, melanoma or renal cell carcinoma. CD4+ and CD8+ T cells were sorted separately from peripheral blood before TCR sequencing.

The sequence links TRBV11-2 to TRBJ1-6, with no D gene named confidently. The clonotype originates from an adult with an advanced solid tumor such as melanoma, head and neck, liver or kidney cancer. This sample comprised CD4+ or CD8+ T cells sorted from blood, obtained in a trial of the OX40 agonist ivuxolimab. DNA sequence: TGTGCCAGCAGCTTAGATGTAGGACGAGAGTATACCCTCCACTTT. The resulting protein is CASSLDVGREYTLHF.